Each of the 21 T cell receptor beta chains below was sequenced from the same sample in a study of Tregs in tolerant kidney transplant recipients. TCRdb keeps only in-frame clones here, not all; method: immunoSEQ multiplex PCR. The sample lists roughly 86,000 clones; over 85% were seen once. Related graft donors supplied nonmyeloablative bone marrow transplants, and mixed chimerism was transient. Source: CD4+ T cells from blood (PBMCs), taken 12 months after the transplant. The source is a human patient who received a combined kidney and bone marrow transplant. Some of these T cells may belong to the graft donor.

This rearrangement joins TRBV30 to TRBJ1-2; 9 bases are shared with TRBD1. The CDR3 sequence is 15 residues long. CDR1 and CDR2 from the germline V gene are GTSNPN and SVGIG (reference sequence). V lost 3 bases and J lost 6; bases outside the gene matches: 11. This CDR3 is CAWRAIRTGADGYTF. DNA of the CDR3: TGTGCCTGGAGAGCCATTAGGACAGGGGCGGATGGCTACACCTTC.

The rearrangement links TRBV14 to TRBJ2-7; a weak D match, TRBD2 (5 bases). CDR1 and CDR2 (germline): SGHDN, FVKESK. The CDR3 runs 17 residues. V lost 0 bases, J lost 1 base, and 16 bases lay in between. The DNA for the CDR3 is TGTGCCAGCAGCCAAGATAAGAGGCTAGCTCCTTCCTACGAGCAGTACTTC. It is translated as CASSQDKRLAPSYEQYF.

This chain uses TRBV7-8 with TRBJ2-7; 9 bases agree with TRBD2. The germline V gene encodes CDR1 SGHVS and CDR2 FQNEAQ. V gave up 5 bases and J gave up 2 bases; unmatched junction bases: 7. This CDR3 has 15 amino acids. This CDR3 reads CASSPLTSGAYEQYF. CDR3 nucleotides: TGTGCCAGCAGCCCCCTGACTAGCGGCGCCTACGAGCAGTACTTC. The whole variable domain, filled in from reference TRBV7-8 and TRBJ2-7, reads GAGVSQSPRYKVAKRGQDVALRCDPISGHVSLFWYQQALGQGPEFLTYFQNEAQLDKSGLPSDRFFAERPEGSVSTLKIQRTQQEDSAVYLCASSPLTSGAYEQYFGPGTRLTVT.

V and J are TRBV5-6 and TRBJ2-1; the D gene is possibly TRBD2 (5 bases). There are 13 residues in the CDR3. V lost 5 bases and J lost 1, with 7 bases in between. Germline V gives CDR1 SGHDT, CDR2 YYEEEE. CDR3 in DNA: TGTGCCAGCAGACTAGAATCCTACAATGAGCAGTTCTTC. Translating it yields CASRLESYNEQFF. The full variable domain, with the rest looked up from reference TRBV5-6 and TRBJ2-1, is DAGVTQSPTHLIKTRGQQVTLRCSPKSGHDTVSWYQQALGQGPQFIFQYYEEEERQRGNFPDRFSGHQFPNYSSELNVNALLLGDSALYLCASRLESYNEQFFGPGTRLTVL.

The chain recombines TRBV2 with TRBJ2-5, with 11 bases aligning to TRBD2. The end of the DNA aligns better with TRBJ2-7, so the J call may be wrong. Germline CDR1 SNHLY, CDR2 FYNNEI. There are 15 residues in the CDR3. CDR3 sequence reads: CASSPSGGTSYEQYF. In nucleotides, the CDR3 is TGTGCCAGCAGTCCTAGCGGGGGGACCTCCTACGAGCAGTACTTC.

This chain joins TRBV5-8 and TRBJ2-1; 8 bases match TRBD2. Germline V lookup: CDR1 SGHTS, CDR2 YDEGEE. The CDR3 runs to 16 residues. Unmatched junction bases numbered 16, after V lost 4 bases and J lost 10 bases. DNA of the CDR3: TGTGCCAGCAGCATCAACCCGGGACTAGTTCGTAGGGAGCAGTTCTTC. It is translated as CASSINPGLVRREQFF.

The chain carries TRBV7-3 and TRBJ1-1; 9 bases agree with TRBD1. CDR1 SGHTA and CDR2 FQGTGA come from the germline V gene. V lost 5 bases to trimming and J lost 4 bases; unmatched junction nucleotides: 2. This CDR3 region has 13 residues. CDR3 residues: CASSQDRGTEAFF. The DNA for the CDR3 is TGTGCCAGCAGCCAGGACAGGGGCACTGAAGCTTTCTTT. The entire variable domain, with the rest obtained from reference TRBV7-3 and TRBJ1-1, is as follows: GAGVSQTPSNKVTEKGKYVELRCDPISGHTALYWYRQSLGQGPEFLIYFQGTGAADDSGLPNDRFFAVRPEGSVSTLKIQRTERGDSAVYLCASSQDRGTEAFFGQGTRLTVV.

The gene calls are TRBV7-2 and TRBJ2-5; 10 nucleotides align to TRBD2. Germline lookup yields CDR1 SGHTA and CDR2 FQGNSA. This CDR3 comprises 16 residues. V gave up 5 bases and J gave up 5 bases; unmatched junction bases: 11. CDR3 sequence (DNA): TGTGCCAGCAGCCTCCTGAGCGGGGGGGGAGGGGAGACCCAGTACTTC. It codes for CASSLLSGGGGETQYF.

This chain joins TRBV11-2 and TRBJ2-5; 10 bases match TRBD2. Germline lookup yields CDR1 SGHAT and CDR2 FQNNGV. The V gene end was trimmed by 3 bases and the J gene end by 5 bases; junction bases not matched to a gene: 6. This CDR3 is built from 15 residues. The CDR3 coding sequence is TGTGCCAGCAGCTTCTCTAGCGGGGGAGGGGAGACCCAGTACTTC. The encoded protein is CASSFSSGGGETQYF.

The rearrangement links TRBV19 to TRBJ1-2; D uncertain. Germline lookup yields CDR1 LNHDA and CDR2 SQIVND (reference sequence). The CDR3 contains 16 residues. V lost 3 bases to trimming and J lost 6 bases, with 20 bases between them. The CDR3 sequence: CASSIPGTGSLNGYTF. The DNA for the CDR3 is TGTGCCAGTAGTATCCCGGGCACGGGGAGTTTGAATGGCTACACCTTC.

The CDR3 sequence: CASSMWQGPYEQYF. The CDR3 bases are TGTGCCAGTAGTATGTGGCAGGGGCCCTACGAGCAGTACTTC. The chain links TRBV19 to TRBJ2-7; tentatively, D is TRBD1 (6 bases). Per germline, CDR1 LNHDA and CDR2 SQIVND (reference sequence). This CDR3 is built from 14 residues. The V end lost 3 bases, the J end lost 2 bases, and 11 bases lay between the germline ends.

This clone came up once. V gene TRBV11-2 combines with J gene TRBJ1-3, with D possibly being TRBD1 (6 bases). Germline V CDR1 and CDR2: SGHAT, FQNNGV. Trimming took 2 bases from V and 3 from J, leaving 14 bases between them. The CDR3 sequence is 16 residues long. In DNA, the CDR3 is TGTGCCAGCAGCTTAAACCTACAGGGTCTTGGAAACACCATATATTTT. Translating it yields CASSLNLQGLGNTIYF.

V usage is TRBV7-3 and J usage is TRBJ2-2; D gene ambiguous. Deletions cut 7 bases from V and 2 bases from J, with 14 bases between. The germline gives CDR1 SGHTA, CDR2 FQGTGA. This CDR3 region has 15 residues. CDR3: CASTYGALNTGELFF. DNA for the CDR3: TGTGCCAGCACTTACGGAGCCCTCAACACCGGGGAGCTGTTTTTT.

The chain joins TRBV10-3 to TRBJ1-6, with TRBD1 as a possible D gene (6 bases). V was shortened by 6 bases and J by 5 bases, with 11 bases between the two germline ends. This CDR3 contains 14 residues. Germline-derived CDR1 and CDR2 are ENHRY and SYGVKD. The CDR3 bases are TGTGCCATCAGCTCAGGGGTCGATAATTCACCCCTCCACTTT. As protein: CAISSGVDNSPLHF.

This chain links TRBV7-2 with TRBJ2-2; 8 bases fit TRBD1. The CDR3 sequence is 16 residues long. V was clipped by 6 bases and J by 4 bases; unmatched bases: 10. CDR1 and CDR2 (germline): SGHTA, FQGNSA. The CDR3 coding sequence is TGTGCCAGCAGTTTCTGGACAGGGCGGGGCACCGGGGAGCTGTTTTTT. It codes for CASSFWTGRGTGELFF.

The chain joins TRBV18 to TRBJ2-7; 8 bases are a match to TRBD1. The CDR3 spans 13 residues. The V gene end was trimmed by 4 bases and the J gene end by 5 bases; junction bases not matched to a gene: 4. Germline CDR1 is KGHSH and CDR2 is LQKENI. This chain's CDR3 is CASSRQDRDEQYF. The CDR3 coding sequence is TGTGCCAGCTCACGTCAGGACAGGGACGAGCAGTACTTC.

The chain employs TRBV30 and TRBJ1-4, with 10 bases fitting TRBD1. V lost 4 bases to trimming and J lost 8 bases; unmatched junction nucleotides: 19. Germline lookup yields CDR1 GTSNPN and CDR2 SVGIG (reference sequence). The CDR3 covers 18 residues. CDR3 loop: CAWIRGTKPDRGGEKLFF. CDR3 coding DNA: TGTGCCTGGATCCGGGGGACTAAACCGGACAGGGGGGGGGAAAAACTGTTTTTT.

The CDR3, as DNA: TGTGCCAGCAGTTTCGGACAGCCCTACAATGAGCAGTTCTTC. This gives the protein CASSFGQPYNEQFF. The V gene is TRBV28, the J gene TRBJ2-1; weak D call: TRBD1 (6 bases). V was trimmed by 3 bases and J by 2 bases, leaving 8 bases between them. The germline CDR1 and CDR2 sequences are MDHEN and SYDVKM. The CDR3 has 14 residues. Drawing the rest from reference TRBV28 and TRBJ2-1, the complete variable domain is DVKVTQSSRYLVKRTGEKVFLECVQDMDHENMFWYRQDPGLGLRLIYFSYDVKMKEKGDIPEGYSVSREKKERFSLILESASTNQTSMYLCASSFGQPYNEQFFGPGTRLTVL.

Here the CDR3 reads CASSSGTGFPSYEQYF. The CDR3 region has the DNA TGCGCCAGCAGCTCCGGGACAGGTTTTCCTTCCTACGAGCAGTACTTC. This sequence joins TRBV5-1 and TRBJ2-7; 8 nucleotides line up with TRBD1. This CDR3 has 16 residues. The ends lost 3 bases at V and 1 base at J; junction bases unmatched: 9. Germline V gives CDR1 SGHRS, CDR2 YFSETQ.

The J gene is TRBJ1-1, the V gene TRBV18, with D perhaps TRBD1 (6 bases). The CDR3 covers 13 residues. Germline V gives CDR1 KGHSH, CDR2 LQKENI. The germline V and J ends were trimmed by 6 bases and 1 base, with 9 bases remaining between them. The CDR3 is CASSPTGNTEAFF. CDR3 coding DNA: TGTGCCAGCTCCCCGACAGGGAACACTGAAGCTTTCTTT.

The chain carries TRBV5-4 and TRBJ1-3; the D is unclear. Trimming pared 2 bases from V and 1 base from J, leaving 10 bases between. This CDR3 region has 15 residues. Germline V lookup: CDR1 SGHNT, CDR2 YYREEE (reference sequence). This chain's CDR3 is CASSFGRSSGNTIYF. In DNA form, the CDR3 reads TGTGCCAGCAGCTTTGGCAGGTCATCTGGAAACACCATATATTTT.